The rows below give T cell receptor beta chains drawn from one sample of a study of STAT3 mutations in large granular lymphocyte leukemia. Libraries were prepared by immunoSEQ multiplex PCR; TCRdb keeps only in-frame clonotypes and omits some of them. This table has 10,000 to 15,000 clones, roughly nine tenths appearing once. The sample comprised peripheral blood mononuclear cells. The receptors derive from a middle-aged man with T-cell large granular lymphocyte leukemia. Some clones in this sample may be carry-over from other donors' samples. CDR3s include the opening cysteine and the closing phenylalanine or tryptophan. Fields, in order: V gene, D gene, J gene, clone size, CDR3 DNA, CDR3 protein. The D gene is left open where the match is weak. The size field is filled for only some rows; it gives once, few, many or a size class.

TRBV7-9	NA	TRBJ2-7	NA	TGTGCCAGCAGCTTAGCTGTTTCCTACGAGCAGTACTTC	CASSLAVSYEQYF
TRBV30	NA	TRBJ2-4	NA	TGTGCCTGGAGTTTAGGGGGTGCGGACATTCAGTACTTC	CAWSLGGADIQYF
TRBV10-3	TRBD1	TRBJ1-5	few	TGTGCCATCTCAACGGACAGGGGCAATCAGCCCCAGCATTTT	CAISTDRGNQPQHF
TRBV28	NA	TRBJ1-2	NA	TGTGCCAGCAGTAAAGGGACCTATGGCTACACCTTC	CASSKGTYGYTF
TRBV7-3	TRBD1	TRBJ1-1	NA	TGTGCCAGCGGGACAGGGTATAATACTGAAGCTTTCTTT	CASGTGYNTEAFF
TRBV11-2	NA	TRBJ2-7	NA	TGTGCCAGCAGCTTAGGGCCTGACTACGAGCAGTACTTC	CASSLGPDYEQYF
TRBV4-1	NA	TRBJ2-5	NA	TGCGCCAGCAGCCAAGATGGCCGGAGGGAGACCCAGTACTTC	CASSQDGRRETQYF
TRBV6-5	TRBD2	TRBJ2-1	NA	TGTGCCAGCAGTTACTCTAGCGGGGGGGCCCATGAGCAGTTCTTC	CASSYSSGGAHEQFF
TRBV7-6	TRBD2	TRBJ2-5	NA	TGTGCCAGCAGCCCTAGCGGGGGGGCTCTAGAGACCCAGTACTTC	CASSPSGGALETQYF
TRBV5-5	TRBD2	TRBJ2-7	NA	TGTGCCAGCAGCTCTGTCTCGGGGGGTTCCTACGAGCAGTACTTC	CASSSVSGGSYEQYF
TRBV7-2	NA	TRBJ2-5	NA	TGTGCCAGCAGCTTAGTGAAGGGCCAAGAGACCCAGTACTTC	CASSLVKGQETQYF
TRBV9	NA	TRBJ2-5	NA	TGTGCCAGCAGCGTAGGGGGAACAGGATACCAAGAGACCCAGTACTTC	CASSVGGTGYQETQYF